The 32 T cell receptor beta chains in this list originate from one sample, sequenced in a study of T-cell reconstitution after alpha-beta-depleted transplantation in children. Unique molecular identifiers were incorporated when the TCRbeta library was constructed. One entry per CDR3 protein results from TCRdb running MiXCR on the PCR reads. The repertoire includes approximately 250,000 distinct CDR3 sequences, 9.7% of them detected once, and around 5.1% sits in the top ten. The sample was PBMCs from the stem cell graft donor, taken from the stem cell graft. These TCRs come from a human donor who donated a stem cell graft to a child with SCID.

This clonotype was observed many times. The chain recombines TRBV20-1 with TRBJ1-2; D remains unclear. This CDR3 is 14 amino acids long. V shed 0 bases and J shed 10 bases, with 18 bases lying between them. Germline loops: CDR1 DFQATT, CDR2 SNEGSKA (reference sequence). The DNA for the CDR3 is TGCAGTGCTAGAGACCCGGGAGCCCCGGCCTACTACACCTTC. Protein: CSARDPGAPAYYTF.

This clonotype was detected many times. The CDR3 DNA follows: TGTGCCAGCAGCCAAGATATTGGGACAGGGAGCGATGAGCAGTTCTTC. It is translated as CASSQDIGTGSDEQFF. The chain couples TRBV14 to TRBJ2-1; 9 bases agree with TRBD1. Germline CDR1 reads SGHDN; CDR2 reads FVKESK. CDR3 length: 16 amino acids. V was pared by 0 bases and J by 8 bases, with 8 bases of the junction left unmatched.

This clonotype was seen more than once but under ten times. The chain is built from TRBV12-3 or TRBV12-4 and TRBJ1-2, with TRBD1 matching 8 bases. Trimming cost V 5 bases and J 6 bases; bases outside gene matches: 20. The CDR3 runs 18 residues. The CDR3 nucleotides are TGTGCCAGCAGTCCCTACCGGACAGGACAGGGTGGAGATGATGGCTACACCTTC. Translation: CASSPYRTGQGGDDGYTF.

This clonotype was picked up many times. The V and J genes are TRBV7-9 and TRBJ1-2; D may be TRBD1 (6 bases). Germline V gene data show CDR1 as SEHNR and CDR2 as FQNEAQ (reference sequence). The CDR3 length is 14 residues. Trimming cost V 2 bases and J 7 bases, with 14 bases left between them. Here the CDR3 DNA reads TGTGCCAGCAGCTTAAGCTCAGGGGATGGTGGCTACACCTTC. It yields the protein CASSLSSGDGGYTF.

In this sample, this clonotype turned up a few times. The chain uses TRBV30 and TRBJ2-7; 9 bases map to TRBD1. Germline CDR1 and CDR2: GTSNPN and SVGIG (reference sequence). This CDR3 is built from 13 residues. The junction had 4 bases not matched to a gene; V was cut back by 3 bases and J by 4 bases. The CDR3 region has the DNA TGTGCCTGGAGAGGGACAGGGAAGTACGAGCAGTACTTC. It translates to CAWRGTGKYEQYF.

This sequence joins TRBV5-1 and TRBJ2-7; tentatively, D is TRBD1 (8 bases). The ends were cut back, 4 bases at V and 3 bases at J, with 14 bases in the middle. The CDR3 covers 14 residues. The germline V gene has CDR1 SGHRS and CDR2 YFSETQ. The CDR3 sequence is CASSQNRGGYEQYF. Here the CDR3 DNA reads TGCGCCAGCAGCCAGAACAGGGGGGGCTACGAGCAGTACTTC. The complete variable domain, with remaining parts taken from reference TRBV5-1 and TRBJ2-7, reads KAGVTQTPRYLIKTRGQQVTLSCSPISGHRSVSWYQQTPGQGLQFLFEYFSETQRNKGNFPGRFSGRQFSNSRSEMNVSTLELGDSALYLCASSQNRGGYEQYFGPGTRLTVT.

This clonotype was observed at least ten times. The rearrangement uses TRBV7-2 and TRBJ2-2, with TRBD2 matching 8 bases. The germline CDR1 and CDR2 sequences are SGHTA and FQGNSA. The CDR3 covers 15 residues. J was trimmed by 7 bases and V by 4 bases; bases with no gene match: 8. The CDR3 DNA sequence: TGTGCCAGCAGCTACCCCGGGACTAGTATCGGGGAGCTGTTTTTT. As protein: CASSYPGTSIGELFF.

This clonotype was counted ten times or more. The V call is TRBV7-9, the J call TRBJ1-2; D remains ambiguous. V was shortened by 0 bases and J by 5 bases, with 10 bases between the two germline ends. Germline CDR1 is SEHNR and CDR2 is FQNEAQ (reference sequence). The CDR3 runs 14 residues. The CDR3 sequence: CASSLAGRGYGYTF. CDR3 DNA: TGTGCCAGCAGCTTAGCGGGCAGAGGGTATGGCTACACCTTC.

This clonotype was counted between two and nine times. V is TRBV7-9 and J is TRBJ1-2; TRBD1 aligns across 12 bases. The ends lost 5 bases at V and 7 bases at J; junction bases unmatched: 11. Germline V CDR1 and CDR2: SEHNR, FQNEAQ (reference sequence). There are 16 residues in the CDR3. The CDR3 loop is CASSVGTGQGAFGYTF. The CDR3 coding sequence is TGTGCCAGCAGCGTAGGGACGGGACAGGGGGCATTTGGCTACACCTTC.

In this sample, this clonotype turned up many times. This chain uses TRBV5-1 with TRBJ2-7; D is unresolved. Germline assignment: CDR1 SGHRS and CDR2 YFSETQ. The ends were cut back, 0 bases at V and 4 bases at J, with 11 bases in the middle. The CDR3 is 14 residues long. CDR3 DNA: TGCGCCAGCAGCTTGGCCGGGTCCTTATACGAGCAGTACTTC. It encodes CASSLAGSLYEQYF.

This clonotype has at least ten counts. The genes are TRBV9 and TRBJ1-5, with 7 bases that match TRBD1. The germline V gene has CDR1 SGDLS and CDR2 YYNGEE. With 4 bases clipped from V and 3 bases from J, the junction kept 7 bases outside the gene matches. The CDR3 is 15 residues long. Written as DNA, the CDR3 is TGTGCCAGCAGCCCGTACGACAGGGACAATCAGCCCCAGCATTTT. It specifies CASSPYDRDNQPQHF.

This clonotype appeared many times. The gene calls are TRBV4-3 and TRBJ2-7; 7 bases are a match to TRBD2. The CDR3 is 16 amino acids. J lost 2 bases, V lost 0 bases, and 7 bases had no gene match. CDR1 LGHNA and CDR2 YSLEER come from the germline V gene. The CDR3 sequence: CASSQDSGGWTYEQYF. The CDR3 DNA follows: TGCGCCAGCAGCCAAGATTCCGGGGGGTGGACCTACGAGCAGTACTTC.

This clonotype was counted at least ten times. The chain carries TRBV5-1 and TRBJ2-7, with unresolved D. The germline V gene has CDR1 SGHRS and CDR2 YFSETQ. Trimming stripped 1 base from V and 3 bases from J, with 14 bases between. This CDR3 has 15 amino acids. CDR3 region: CASSLIQSGDYEQYF. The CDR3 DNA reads TGCGCCAGCAGCTTGATCCAGAGTGGGGACTACGAGCAGTACTTC.

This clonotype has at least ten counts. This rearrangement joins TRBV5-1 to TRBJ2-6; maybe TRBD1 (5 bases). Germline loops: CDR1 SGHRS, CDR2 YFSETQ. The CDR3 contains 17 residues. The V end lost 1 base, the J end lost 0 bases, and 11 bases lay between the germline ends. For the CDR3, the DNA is TGCGCCAGCAGCTTGCAGGGCACGAGCTCTGGGGCCAACGTCCTGACTTTC. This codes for CASSLQGTSSGANVLTF. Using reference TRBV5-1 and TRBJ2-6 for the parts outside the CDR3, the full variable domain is KAGVTQTPRYLIKTRGQQVTLSCSPISGHRSVSWYQQTPGQGLQFLFEYFSETQRNKGNFPGRFSGRQFSNSRSEMNVSTLELGDSALYLCASSLQGTSSGANVLTFGAGSRLTVL.

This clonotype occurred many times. The CDR3 bases are TGTGCCAGCAGTTTGGAGTTCACTGAGCAGTTCTTC. It yields the protein CASSLEFTEQFF. This rearrangement joins TRBV12-3 or TRBV12-4 to TRBJ2-1; D is unresolved. The CDR3 contains 12 residues. The V end was cut by 3 bases, the J end by 9 bases, with 9 bases between.

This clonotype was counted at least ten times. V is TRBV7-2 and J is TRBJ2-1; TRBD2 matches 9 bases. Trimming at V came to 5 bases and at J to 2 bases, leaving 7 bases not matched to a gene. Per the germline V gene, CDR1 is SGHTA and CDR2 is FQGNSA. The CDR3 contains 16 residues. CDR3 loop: CASSELLAGAYNEQFF. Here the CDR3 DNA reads TGTGCCAGCAGCGAACTCTTAGCGGGGGCCTACAATGAGCAGTTCTTC.

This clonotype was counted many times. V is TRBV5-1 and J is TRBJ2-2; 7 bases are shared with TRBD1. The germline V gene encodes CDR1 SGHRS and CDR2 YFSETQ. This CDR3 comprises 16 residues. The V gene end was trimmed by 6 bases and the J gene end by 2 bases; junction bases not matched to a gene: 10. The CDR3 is CASTSTGPRNTGELFF. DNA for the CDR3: TGCGCCAGCACCTCGACAGGGCCCCGTAACACCGGGGAGCTGTTTTTT. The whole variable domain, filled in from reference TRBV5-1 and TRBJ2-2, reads KAGVTQTPRYLIKTRGQQVTLSCSPISGHRSVSWYQQTPGQGLQFLFEYFSETQRNKGNFPGRFSGRQFSNSRSEMNVSTLELGDSALYLCASTSTGPRNTGELFFGEGSRLTVL.

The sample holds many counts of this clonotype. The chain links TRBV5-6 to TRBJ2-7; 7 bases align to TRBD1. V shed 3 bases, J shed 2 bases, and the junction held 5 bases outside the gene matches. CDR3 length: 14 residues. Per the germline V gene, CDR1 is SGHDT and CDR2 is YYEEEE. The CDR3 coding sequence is TGTGCCAGCAGCTCTTCCGGGACAGCCTACGAGCAGTACTTC. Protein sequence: CASSSSGTAYEQYF.

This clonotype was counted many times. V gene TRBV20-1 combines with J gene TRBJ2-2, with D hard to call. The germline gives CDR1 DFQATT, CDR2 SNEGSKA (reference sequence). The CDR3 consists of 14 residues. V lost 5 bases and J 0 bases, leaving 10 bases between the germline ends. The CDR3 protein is CSAVPESNTGELFF. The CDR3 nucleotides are TGCAGTGCTGTGCCAGAGTCGAACACCGGGGAGCTGTTTTTT.

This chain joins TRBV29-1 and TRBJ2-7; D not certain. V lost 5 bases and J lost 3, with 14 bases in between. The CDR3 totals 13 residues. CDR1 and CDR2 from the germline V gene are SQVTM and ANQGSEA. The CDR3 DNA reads TGCAGCGTTTTCCTTGAGAAAGACTACGAGCAGTACTTC. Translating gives CSVFLEKDYEQYF.

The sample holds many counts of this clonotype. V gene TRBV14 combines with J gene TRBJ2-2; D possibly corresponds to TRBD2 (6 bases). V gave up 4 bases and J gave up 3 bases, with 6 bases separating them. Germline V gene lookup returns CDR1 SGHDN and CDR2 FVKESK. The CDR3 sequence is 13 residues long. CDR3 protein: CASSRGDTGELFF. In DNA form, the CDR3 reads TGTGCCAGCAGCCGGGGGGACACCGGGGAGCTGTTTTTT.

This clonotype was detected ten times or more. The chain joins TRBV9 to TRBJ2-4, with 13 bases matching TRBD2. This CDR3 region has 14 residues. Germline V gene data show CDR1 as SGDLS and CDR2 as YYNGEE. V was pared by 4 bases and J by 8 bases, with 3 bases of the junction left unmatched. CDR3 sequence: CASSPGTSGDIQYF. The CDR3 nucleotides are TGTGCCAGCAGCCCCGGGACTAGCGGGGACATTCAGTACTTC.

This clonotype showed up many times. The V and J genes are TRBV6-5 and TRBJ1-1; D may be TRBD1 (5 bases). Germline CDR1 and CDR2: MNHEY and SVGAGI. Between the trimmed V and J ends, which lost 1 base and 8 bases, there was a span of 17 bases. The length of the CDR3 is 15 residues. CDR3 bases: TGTGCCAGCAGTTACTATTCCGGGCAGGGCTGGGAAGCTTTCTTT. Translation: CASSYYSGQGWEAFF.

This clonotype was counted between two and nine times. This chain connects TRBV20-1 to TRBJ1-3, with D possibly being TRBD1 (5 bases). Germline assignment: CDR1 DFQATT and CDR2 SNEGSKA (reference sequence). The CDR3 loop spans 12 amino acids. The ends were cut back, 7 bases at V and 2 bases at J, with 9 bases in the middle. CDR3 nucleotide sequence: TGCAGTGTGGCAGGGACTGGAAACACCATATATTTT. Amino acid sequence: CSVAGTGNTIYF.

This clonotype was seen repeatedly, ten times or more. This CDR3 reads CASSLGTGVSHYGYTF. CDR3 sequence (DNA): TGCGCCAGCAGCTTGGGGACAGGGGTTTCCCACTATGGCTACACCTTC. The chain has TRBV5-1 and TRBJ1-2, with 9 bases that match TRBD1. Trimming at V came to 0 bases and at J to 3 bases, leaving 6 bases not matched to a gene. The CDR3 has 16 residues. Germline V gene lookup returns CDR1 SGHRS and CDR2 YFSETQ. Filled out from reference TRBV5-1 and TRBJ1-2, the complete variable domain reads KAGVTQTPRYLIKTRGQQVTLSCSPISGHRSVSWYQQTPGQGLQFLFEYFSETQRNKGNFPGRFSGRQFSNSRSEMNVSTLELGDSALYLCASSLGTGVSHYGYTFGSGTRLTVV.

This CDR3 reads CASSYQFANTGELFF. The CDR3 DNA is TGTGCCAGCAGTTACCAGTTCGCGAACACCGGGGAGCTGTTTTTT. This chain connects TRBV6-5 to TRBJ2-2, with D hard to call. The CDR3 has 15 amino acids. CDR1 MNHEY and CDR2 SVGAGI come from the germline V gene. V lost 2 bases and J lost 0, with 7 bases in between.

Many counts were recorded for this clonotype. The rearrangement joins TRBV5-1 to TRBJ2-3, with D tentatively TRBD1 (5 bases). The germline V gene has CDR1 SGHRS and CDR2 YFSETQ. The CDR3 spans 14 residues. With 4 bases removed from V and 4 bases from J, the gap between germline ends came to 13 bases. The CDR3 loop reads CASSPDSLPDTQYF. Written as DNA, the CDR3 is TGCGCCAGCAGCCCCGACAGTCTACCAGATACGCAGTATTTT. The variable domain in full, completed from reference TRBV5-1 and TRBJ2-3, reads KAGVTQTPRYLIKTRGQQVTLSCSPISGHRSVSWYQQTPGQGLQFLFEYFSETQRNKGNFPGRFSGRQFSNSRSEMNVSTLELGDSALYLCASSPDSLPDTQYFGPGTRLTVL.

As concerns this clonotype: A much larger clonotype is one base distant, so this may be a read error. In DNA, the CDR3 is TGTGCCAGCAGCCTTATGGGTGTCGCAGATACGCAGTATTTT. It specifies CASSLMGVADTQYF. This sequence joins TRBV14 and TRBJ2-3; D uncertain. This CDR3 spans 14 amino acids. V lost 4 bases and J 4 bases, leaving 12 bases between the germline ends. The germline V gene encodes CDR1 SGHDN and CDR2 FVKESK. The full variable domain, completed using reference TRBV14 and TRBJ2-3, is EAGVTQFPSHSVIEKGQTVTLRCDPISGHDNLYWYRRVMGKEIKFLLHFVKESKQDESGMPNNRFLAERTGGTYSTLKVQPAELEDSGVYFCASSLMGVADTQYFGPGTRLTVL.

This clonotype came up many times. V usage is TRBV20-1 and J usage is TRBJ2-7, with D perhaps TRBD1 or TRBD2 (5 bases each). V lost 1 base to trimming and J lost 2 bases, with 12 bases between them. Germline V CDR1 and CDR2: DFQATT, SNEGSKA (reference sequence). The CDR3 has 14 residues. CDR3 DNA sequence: TGCAGTGCTAGAGTCCCCGGGGCCACCTACGAGCAGTACTTC. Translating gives CSARVPGATYEQYF.

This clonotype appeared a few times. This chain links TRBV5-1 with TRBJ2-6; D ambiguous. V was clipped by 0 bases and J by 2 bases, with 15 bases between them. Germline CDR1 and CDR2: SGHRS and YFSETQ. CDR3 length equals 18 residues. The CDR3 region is CASSLAWSYRAGANVLTF. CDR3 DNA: TGCGCCAGCAGCTTGGCCTGGTCATATAGGGCTGGGGCCAACGTCCTGACTTTC.

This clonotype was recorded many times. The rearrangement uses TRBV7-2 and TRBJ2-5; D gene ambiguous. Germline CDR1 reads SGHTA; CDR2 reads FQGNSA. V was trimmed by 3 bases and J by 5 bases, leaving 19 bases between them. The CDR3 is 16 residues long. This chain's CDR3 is CASSLGSAGILETQYF. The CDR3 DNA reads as TGTGCCAGCAGCTTGGGGTCCGCTGGGATTCTGGAGACCCAGTACTTC.

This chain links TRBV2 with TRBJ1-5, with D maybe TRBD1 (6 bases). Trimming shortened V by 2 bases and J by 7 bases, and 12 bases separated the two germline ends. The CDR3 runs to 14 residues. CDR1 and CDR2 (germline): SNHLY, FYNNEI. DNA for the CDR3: TGTGCCAGCAGTGAAACAGGGCCCTCCCAGCCCCAGCATTTT. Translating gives CASSETGPSQPQHF. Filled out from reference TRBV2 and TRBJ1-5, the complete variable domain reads EPEVTQTPSHQVTQMGQEVILRCVPISNHLYFYWYRQILGQKVEFLVSFYNNEISEKSEIFDDQFSVERPDGSNFTLKIRSTKLEDSAMYFCASSETGPSQPQHFGDGTRLSIL.